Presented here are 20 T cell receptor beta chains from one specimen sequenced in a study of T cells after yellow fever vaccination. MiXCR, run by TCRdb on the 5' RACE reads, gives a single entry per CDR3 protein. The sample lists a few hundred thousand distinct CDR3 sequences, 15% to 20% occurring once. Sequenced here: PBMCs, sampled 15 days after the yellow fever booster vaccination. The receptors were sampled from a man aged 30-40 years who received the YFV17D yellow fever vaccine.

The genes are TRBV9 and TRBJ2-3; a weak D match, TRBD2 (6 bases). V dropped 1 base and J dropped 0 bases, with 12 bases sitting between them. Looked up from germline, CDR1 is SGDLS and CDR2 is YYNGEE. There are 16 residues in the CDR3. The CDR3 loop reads CASSVSGGLSTDTQYF. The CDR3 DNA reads TGTGCCAGCAGCGTAAGTGGGGGACTCAGCACAGATACGCAGTATTTT.

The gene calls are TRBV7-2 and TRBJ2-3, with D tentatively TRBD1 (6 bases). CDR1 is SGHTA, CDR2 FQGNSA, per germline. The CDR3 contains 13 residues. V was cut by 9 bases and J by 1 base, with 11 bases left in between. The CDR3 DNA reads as TGTGCCAGTACCGGACAGCGCACAGATACGCAGTATTTT. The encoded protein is CASTGQRTDTQYF.

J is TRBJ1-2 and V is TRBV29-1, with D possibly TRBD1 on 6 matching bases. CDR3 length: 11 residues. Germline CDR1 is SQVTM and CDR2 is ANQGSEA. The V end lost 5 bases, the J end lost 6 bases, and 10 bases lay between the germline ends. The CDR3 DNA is TGCAGCGTTCAGGGGATTGATGGCTACACCTTC. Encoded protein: CSVQGIDGYTF.

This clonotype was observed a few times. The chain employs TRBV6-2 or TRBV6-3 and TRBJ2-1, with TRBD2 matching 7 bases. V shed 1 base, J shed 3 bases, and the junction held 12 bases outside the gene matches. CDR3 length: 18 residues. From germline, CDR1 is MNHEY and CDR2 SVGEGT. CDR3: CASSYFRDYLTIYNEQFF. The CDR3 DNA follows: TGTGCCAGCAGTTACTTTCGGGACTACCTAACTATCTACAATGAGCAGTTCTTC.

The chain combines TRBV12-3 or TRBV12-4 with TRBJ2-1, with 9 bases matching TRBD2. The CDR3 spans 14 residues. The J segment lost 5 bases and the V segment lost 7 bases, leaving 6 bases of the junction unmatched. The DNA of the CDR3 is TGTGCCAGCACCTATAGCGGGAGCCACAATGAGCAGTTCTTC. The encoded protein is CASTYSGSHNEQFF.

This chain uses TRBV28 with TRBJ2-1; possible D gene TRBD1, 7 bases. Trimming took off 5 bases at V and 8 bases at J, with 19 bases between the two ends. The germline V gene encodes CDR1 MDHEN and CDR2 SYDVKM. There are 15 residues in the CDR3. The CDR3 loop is CASSPQGGKNDEQFF. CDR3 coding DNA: TGTGCCAGCAGTCCCCAGGGGGGCAAAAACGATGAGCAGTTCTTC.

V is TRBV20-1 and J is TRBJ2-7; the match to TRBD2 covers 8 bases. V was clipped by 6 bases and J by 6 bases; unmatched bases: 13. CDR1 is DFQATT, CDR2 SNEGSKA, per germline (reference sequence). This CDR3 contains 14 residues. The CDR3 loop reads CSADGDPGGLEQYF. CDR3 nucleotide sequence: TGCAGTGCCGATGGGGACCCGGGGGGGCTCGAGCAGTACTTC.

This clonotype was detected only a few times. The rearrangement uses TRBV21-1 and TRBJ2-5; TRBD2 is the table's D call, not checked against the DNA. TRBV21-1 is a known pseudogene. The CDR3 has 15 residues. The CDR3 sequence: CANSPGLEHWETQYF. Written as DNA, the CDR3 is TGTGCCAACAGTCCGGGACTAGAACATTGGGAGACCCAGTACTTC.

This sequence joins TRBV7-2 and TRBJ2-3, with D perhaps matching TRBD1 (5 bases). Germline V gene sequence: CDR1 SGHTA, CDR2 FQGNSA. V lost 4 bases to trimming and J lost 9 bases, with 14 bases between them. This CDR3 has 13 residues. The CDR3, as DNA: TGTGCCAGCAGCTCAGGCCCAGGGTGGACGCAGTATTTT. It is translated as CASSSGPGWTQYF.

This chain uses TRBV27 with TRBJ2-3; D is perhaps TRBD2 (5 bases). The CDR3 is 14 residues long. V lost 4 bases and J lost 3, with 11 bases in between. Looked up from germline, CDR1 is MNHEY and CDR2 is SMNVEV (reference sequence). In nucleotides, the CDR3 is TGTGCCAGCAGTTATCGGGAACTTACAGATACGCAGTATTTT. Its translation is CASSYRELTDTQYF.

CDR3 amino acids: CSVSNPGLADYEQYF. CDR3 nucleotide sequence: TGCAGCGTCTCAAACCCGGGACTAGCGGATTACGAGCAGTACTTC. The V and J genes are TRBV29-1 and TRBJ2-7; TRBD2 agrees at 11 bases. The CDR3 extends over 15 amino acids. After removal of 6 bases from V and 4 bases from J, the junction contained 11 bases not matched to a gene. The V gene's germline CDR1 is SQVTM and CDR2 ANQGSEA.

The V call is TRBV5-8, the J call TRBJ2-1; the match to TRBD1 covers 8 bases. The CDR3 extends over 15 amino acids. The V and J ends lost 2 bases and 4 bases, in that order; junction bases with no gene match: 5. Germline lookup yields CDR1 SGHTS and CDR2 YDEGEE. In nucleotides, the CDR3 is TGTGCCAGCAGCTTTCAGGGGGCAGAGTACAATGAGCAGTTCTTC. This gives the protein CASSFQGAEYNEQFF.

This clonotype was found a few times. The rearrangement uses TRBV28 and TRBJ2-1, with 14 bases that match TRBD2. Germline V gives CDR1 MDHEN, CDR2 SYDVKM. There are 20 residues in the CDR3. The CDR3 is CAQLGLAGGPRVVGYNEQFF. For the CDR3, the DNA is TGTGCTCAGCTAGGACTAGCGGGAGGCCCCAGGGTAGTTGGCTACAATGAGCAGTTCTTC.

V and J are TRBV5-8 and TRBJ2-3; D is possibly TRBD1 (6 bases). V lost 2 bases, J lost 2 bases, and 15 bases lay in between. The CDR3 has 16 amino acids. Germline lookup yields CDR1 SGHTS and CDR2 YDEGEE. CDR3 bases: TGTGCCAGCAGCTTTGGGCGGACAGCGCACACAGATACGCAGTATTTT. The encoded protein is CASSFGRTAHTDTQYF.

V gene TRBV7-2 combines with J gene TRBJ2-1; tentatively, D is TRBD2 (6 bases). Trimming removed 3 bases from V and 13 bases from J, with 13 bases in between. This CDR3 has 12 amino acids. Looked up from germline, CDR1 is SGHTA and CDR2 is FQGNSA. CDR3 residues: CASSFVGGEQFF. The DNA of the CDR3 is TGTGCCAGCAGCTTTGTCGGAGGGGAACAGTTCTTC.

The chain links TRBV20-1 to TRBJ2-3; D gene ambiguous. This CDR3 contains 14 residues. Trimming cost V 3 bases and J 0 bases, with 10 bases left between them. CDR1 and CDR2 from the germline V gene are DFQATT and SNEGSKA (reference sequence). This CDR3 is CSARIGASTDTQYF. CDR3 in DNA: TGCAGTGCTAGGATCGGCGCTAGCACAGATACGCAGTATTTT.

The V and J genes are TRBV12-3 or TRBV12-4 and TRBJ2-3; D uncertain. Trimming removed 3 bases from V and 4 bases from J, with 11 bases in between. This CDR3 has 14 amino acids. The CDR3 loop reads CASSFLAIADTQYF. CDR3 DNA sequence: TGTGCCAGCAGTTTTCTTGCGATTGCAGATACGCAGTATTTT.

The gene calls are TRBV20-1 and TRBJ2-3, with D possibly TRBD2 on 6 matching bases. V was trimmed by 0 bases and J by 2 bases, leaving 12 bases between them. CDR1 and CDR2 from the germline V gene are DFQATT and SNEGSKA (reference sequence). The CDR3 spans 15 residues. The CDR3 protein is CSARDRLGNTDTQYF. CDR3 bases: TGCAGTGCTAGAGATAGACTAGGGAACACAGATACGCAGTATTTT.

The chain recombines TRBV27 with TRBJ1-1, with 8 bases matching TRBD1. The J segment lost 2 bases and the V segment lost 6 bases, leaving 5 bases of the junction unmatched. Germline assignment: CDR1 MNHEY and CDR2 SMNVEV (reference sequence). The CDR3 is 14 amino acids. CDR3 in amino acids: CASRRGQENTEAFF. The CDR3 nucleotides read TGTGCCAGCAGGCGGGGACAGGAAAACACTGAAGCTTTCTTT.

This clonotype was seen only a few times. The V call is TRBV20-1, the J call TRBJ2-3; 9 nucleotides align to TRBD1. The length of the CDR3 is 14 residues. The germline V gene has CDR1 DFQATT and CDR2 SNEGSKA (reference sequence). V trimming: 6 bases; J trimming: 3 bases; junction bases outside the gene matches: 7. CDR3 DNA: TGCAGTGCCCCCGGGACAGGGCCAACAGATACGCAGTATTTT. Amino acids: CSAPGTGPTDTQYF.